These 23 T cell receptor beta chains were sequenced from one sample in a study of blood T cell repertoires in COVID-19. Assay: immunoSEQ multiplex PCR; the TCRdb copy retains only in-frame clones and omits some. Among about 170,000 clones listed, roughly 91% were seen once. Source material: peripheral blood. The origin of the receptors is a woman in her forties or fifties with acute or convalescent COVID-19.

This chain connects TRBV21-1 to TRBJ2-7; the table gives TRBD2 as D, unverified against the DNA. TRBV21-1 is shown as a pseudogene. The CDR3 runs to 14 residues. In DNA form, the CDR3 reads TGTGCCAGCAGCGCACCTAGCGAGTACTACGAGCAGTACTTC. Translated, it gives CASSAPSEYYEQYF.

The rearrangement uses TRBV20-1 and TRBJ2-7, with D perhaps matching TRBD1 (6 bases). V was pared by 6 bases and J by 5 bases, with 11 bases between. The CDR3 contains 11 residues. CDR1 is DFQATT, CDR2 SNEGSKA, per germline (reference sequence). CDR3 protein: CSARQVDEQYF. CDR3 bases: TGCAGTGCACGACAGGTGGACGAGCAGTACTTC.

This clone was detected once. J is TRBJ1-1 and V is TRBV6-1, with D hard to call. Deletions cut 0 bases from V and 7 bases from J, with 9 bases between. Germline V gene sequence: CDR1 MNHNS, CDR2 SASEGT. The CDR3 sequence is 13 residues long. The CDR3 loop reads CASSEAARREAFF. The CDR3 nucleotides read TGTGCCAGCAGTGAAGCGGCCAGGCGTGAAGCTTTCTTT.

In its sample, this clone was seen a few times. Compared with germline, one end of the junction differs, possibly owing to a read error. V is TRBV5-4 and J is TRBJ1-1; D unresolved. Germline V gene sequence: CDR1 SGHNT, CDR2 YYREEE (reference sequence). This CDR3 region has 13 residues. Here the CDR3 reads CASSYLLGNRSSF. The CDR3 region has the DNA TGTGCCAGCAGCTACCTTCTCGGGAATCGATCATCCTTT.

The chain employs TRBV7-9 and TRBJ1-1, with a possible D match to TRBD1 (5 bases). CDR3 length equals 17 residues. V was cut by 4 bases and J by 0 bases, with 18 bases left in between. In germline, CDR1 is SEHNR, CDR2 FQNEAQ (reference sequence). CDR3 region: CASSSSTALGLNTEAFF. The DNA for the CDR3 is TGTGCCAGCAGCTCCTCGACAGCCTTAGGGCTGAACACTGAAGCTTTCTTT.

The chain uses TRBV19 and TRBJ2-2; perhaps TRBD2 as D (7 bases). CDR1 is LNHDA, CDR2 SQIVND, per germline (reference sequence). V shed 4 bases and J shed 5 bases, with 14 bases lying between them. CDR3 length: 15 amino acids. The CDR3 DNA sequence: TGTGCCAGTAGTACCCAACAGGGAGGGACCGGGGAGCTGTTTTTT. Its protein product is CASSTQQGGTGELFF.

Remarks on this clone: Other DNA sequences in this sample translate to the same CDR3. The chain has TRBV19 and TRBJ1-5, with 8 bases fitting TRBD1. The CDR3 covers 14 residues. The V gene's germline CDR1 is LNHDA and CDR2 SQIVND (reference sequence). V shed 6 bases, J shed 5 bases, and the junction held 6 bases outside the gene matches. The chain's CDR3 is CASSRGQGDQPQHF. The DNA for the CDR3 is TGTGCCAGTAGCCGCGGACAGGGCGATCAGCCCCAGCATTTT.

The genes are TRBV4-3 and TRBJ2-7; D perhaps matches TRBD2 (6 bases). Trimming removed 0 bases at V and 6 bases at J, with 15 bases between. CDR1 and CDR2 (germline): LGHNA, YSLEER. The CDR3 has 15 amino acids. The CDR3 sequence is CASSQDLSGLREQYF. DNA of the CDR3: TGCGCCAGCAGCCAAGATCTTAGCGGACTTCGCGAGCAGTACTTC.

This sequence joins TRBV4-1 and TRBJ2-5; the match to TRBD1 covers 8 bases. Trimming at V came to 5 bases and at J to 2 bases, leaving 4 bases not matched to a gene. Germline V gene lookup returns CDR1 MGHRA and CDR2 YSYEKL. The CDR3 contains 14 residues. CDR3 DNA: TGCGCCAGCAGCTGGGACAGGACTCAAGAGACCCAGTACTTC. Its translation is CASSWDRTQETQYF.

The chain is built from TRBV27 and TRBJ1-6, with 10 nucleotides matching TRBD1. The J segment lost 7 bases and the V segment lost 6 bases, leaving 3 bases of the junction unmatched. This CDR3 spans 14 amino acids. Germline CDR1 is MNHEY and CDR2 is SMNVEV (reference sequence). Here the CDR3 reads CASRKGQGNSPLHF. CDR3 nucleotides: TGTGCCAGCAGAAAGGGACAGGGGAATTCACCCCTCCACTTT.

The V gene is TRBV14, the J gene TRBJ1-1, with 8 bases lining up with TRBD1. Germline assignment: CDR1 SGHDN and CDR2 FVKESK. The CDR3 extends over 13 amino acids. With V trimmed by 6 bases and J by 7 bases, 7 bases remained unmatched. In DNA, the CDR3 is TGTGCCAGCAGGAGGACAGGGAGGGGTGAAGCTTTCTTT. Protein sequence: CASRRTGRGEAFF.

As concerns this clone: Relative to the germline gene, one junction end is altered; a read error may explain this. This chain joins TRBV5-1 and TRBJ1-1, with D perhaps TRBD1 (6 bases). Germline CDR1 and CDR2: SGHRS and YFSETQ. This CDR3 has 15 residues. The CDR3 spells CASSPTDLRVGHGMF. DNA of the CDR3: TGCGCCAGCAGCCCGACAGATTTACGAGTGGGACACGGCATGTTT.

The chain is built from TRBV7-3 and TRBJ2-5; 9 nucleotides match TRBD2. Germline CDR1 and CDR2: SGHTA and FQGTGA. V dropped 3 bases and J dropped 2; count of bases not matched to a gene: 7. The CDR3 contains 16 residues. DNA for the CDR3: TGTGCCAGCAGCTTCTATGCGGGGGGGCTTCAAGAGACCCAGTACTTC. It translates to CASSFYAGGLQETQYF.

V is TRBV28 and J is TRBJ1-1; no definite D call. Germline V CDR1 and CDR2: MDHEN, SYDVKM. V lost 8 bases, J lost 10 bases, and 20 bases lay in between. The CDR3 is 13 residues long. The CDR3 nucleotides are TGTGCCAGCGATGGCGGGCCCCCCCTGCGAGCTTTCTTT. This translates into CASDGGPPLRAFF.

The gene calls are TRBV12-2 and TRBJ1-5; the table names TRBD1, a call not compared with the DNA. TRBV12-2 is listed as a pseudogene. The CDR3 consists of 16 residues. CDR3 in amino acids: CASRSLDIQGYQPQHF. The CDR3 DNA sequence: TGTGCAAGTCGATCTTTAGACATACAGGGTTATCAGCCCCAGCATTTT.

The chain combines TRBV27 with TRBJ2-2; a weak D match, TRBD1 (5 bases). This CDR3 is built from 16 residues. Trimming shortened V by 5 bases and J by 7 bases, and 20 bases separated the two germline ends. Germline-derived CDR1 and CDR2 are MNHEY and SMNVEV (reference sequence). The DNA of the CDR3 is TGTGCCAGCAGTCAACGATCAGGGATCTCGGGCGGGGAGCTGTTTTTT. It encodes CASSQRSGISGGELFF.

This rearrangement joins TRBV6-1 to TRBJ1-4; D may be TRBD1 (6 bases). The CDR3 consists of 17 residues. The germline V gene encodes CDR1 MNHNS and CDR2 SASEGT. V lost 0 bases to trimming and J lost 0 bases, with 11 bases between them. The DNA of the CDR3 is TGTGCCAGCAGTGAAGCGTATTCAGGGGCAACTAATGAAAAACTGTTTTTT. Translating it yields CASSEAYSGATNEKLFF.

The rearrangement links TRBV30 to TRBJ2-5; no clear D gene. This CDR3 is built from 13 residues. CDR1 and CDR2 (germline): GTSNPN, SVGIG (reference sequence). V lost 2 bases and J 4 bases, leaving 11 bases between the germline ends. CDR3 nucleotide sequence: TGTGCCTGGAGTCCGCTAAGAACAGAGACCCAGTACTTC. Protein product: CAWSPLRTETQYF. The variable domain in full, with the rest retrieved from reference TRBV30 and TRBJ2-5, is SQTIHQWPATLVQPVGSPLSLECTVEGTSNPNLYWYRQAAGRGLQLLFYSVGIGQISSEVPQNLSASRPQDRQFILSSKKLLLSDSGFYLCAWSPLRTETQYFGPGTRLLVL.

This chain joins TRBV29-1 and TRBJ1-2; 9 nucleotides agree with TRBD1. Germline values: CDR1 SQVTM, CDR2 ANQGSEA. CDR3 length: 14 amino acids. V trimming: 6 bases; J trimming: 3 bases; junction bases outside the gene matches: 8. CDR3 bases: TGCAGCGTCGCCGGGACAGGGCTTGACTATGGCTACACCTTC. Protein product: CSVAGTGLDYGYTF.

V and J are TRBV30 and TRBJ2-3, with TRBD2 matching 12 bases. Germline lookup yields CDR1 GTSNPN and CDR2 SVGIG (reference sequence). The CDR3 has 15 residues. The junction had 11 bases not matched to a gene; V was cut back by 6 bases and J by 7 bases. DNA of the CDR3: TGTGCCTGTGACGAACTAGCGGGGGGTTCGAATACGCAGTATTTT. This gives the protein CACDELAGGSNTQYF. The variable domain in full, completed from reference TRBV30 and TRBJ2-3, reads SQTIHQWPATLVQPVGSPLSLECTVEGTSNPNLYWYRQAAGRGLQLLFYSVGIGQISSEVPQNLSASRPQDRQFILSSKKLLLSDSGFYLCACDELAGGSNTQYFGPGTRLTVL.

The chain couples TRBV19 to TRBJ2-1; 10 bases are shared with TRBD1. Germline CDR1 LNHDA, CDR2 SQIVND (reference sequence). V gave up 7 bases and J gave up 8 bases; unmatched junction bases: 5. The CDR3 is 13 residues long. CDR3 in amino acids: CASKGQGIHEQFF. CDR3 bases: TGTGCCAGTAAGGGACAGGGGATCCATGAGCAGTTCTTC.

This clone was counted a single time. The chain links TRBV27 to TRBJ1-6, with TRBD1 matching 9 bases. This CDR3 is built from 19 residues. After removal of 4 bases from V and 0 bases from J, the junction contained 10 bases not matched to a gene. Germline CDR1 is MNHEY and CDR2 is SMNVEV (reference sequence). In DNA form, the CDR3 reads TGTGCCAGCAGTTATACCCGGGACAGGGCTAGCTCCTATAATTCACCCCTCCACTTT. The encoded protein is CASSYTRDRASSYNSPLHF.

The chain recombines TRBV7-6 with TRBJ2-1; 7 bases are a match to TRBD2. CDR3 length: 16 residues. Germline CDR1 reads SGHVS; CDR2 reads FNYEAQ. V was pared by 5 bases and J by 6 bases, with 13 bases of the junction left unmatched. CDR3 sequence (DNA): TGTGCCAGCAGCCAGCGGGACTCCATGTTCAGCAATGAGCAGTTCTTC. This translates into CASSQRDSMFSNEQFF.